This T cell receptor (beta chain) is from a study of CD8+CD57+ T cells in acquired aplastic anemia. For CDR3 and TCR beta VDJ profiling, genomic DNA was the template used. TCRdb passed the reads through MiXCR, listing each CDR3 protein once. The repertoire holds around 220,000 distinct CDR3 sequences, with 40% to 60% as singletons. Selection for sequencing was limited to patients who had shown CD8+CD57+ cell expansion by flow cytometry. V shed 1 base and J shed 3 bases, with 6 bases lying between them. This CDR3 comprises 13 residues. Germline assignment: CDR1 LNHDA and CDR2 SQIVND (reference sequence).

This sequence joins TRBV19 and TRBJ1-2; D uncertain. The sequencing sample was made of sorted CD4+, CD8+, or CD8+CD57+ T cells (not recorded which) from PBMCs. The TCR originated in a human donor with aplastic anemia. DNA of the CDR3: TGTGCCAGTAGTATAGGGACTTACTATGGCTACACCTTC. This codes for CASSIGTYYGYTF.